Included here is one TCR beta chain sequence, with context. The antigen is unknown. The data belong to a study of a mutant IDH1 vaccine in newly diagnosed glioma. The time point: week 5, during vaccination. The study gave 300 ug of mutant IDH1 20-mer peptide per vaccine dose, with topical imiquimod. Donors' newly diagnosed IDH1-mutant WHO grade 3 or 4 astrocytomas lacked nuclear ATRX. Profiling relied on immunoSEQ multiplex PCR, and the TCRdb table lists in-frame clones only, not all of them. The top ten clones hold roughly 2.8% of a sample with around 36,000 clones, 91% of them seen once. Sequenced material: PBMCs, taken from a glioma patient whose treatment included an IDH1 peptide vaccine. The TCR was taken from a man in his forties or fifties with glioma.

The CDR3 region has the DNA TGTGCCAGCAGCACGGGAGGCCCCTACAATGAGCAGTTCTTC. Its translation is CASSTGGPYNEQFF. The chain links TRBV9 to TRBJ2-1; 7 bases are shared with TRBD2. The CDR3 has 14 residues. Germline CDR1 reads SGDLS; CDR2 reads YYNGEE. V dropped 4 bases and J dropped 2; count of bases not matched to a gene: 3.